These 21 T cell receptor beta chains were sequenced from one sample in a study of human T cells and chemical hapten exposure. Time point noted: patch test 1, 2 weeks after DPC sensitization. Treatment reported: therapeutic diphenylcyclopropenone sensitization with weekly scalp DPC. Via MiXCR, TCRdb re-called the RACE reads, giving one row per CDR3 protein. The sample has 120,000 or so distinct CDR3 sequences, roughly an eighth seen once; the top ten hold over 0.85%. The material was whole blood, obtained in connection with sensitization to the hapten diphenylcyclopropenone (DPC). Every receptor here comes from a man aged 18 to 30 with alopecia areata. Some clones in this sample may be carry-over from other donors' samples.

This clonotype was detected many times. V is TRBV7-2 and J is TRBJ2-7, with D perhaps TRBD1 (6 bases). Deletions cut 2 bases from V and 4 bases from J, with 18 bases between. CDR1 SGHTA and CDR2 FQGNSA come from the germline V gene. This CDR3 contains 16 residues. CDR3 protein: CASSLSGGQLQYEQYF. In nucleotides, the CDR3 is TGTGCCAGCAGCTTATCTGGGGGACAACTACAATACGAGCAGTACTTC.

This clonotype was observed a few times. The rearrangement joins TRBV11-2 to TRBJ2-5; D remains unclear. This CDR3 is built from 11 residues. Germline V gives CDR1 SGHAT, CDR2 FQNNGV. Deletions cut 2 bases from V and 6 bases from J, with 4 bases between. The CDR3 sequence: CASSLMQTQYF. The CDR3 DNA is TGTGCCAGCAGCTTAATGCAGACCCAGTACTTC.

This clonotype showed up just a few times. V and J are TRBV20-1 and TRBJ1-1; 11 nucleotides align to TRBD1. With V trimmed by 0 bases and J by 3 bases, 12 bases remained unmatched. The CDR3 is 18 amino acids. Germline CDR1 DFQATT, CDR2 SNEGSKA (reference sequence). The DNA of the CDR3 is TGCAGTGCTAGAGATAGCCTGGGACAGGGGGGGCTTTACACTGAAGCTTTCTTT. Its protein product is CSARDSLGQGGLYTEAFF.

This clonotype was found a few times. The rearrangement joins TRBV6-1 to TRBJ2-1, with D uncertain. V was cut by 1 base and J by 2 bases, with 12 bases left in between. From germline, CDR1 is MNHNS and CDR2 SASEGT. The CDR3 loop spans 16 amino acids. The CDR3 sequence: CASSEVRISPYNEQFF. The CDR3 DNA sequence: TGTGCCAGCAGTGAAGTACGGATCAGTCCCTACAATGAGCAGTTCTTC.

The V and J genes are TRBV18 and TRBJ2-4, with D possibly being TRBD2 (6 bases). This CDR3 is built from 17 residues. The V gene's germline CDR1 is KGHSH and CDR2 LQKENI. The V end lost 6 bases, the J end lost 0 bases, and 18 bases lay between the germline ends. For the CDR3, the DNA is TGTGCCAGCTCCCGGGACGATCCGGGACTAGCCAAAAACATTCAGTACTTC. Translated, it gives CASSRDDPGLAKNIQYF. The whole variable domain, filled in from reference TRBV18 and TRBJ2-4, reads NAGVMQNPRHLVRRRGQEARLRCSPMKGHSHVYWYRQLPEEGLKFMVYLQKENIIDESGMPKERFSAEFPKEGPSILRIQQVVRGDSAAYFCASSRDDPGLAKNIQYFGAGTRLSVL.

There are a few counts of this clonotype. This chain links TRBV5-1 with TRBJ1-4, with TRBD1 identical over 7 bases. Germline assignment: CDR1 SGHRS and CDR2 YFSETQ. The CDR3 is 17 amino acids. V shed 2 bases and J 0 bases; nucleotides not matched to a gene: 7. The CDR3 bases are TGCGCCAGCAGCTTCGGACAGGAACGGACAACTAATGAAAAACTGTTTTTT. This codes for CASSFGQERTTNEKLFF. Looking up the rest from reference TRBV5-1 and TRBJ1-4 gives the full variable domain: KAGVTQTPRYLIKTRGQQVTLSCSPISGHRSVSWYQQTPGQGLQFLFEYFSETQRNKGNFPGRFSGRQFSNSRSEMNVSTLELGDSALYLCASSFGQERTTNEKLFFGSGTQLSVL.

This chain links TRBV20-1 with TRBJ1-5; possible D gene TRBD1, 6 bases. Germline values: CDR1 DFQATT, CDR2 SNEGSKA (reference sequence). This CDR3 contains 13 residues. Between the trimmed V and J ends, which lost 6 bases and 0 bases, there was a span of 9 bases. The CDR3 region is CSAPGDSNQPQHF. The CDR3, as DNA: TGCAGTGCCCCAGGGGATAGCAATCAGCCCCAGCATTTT.

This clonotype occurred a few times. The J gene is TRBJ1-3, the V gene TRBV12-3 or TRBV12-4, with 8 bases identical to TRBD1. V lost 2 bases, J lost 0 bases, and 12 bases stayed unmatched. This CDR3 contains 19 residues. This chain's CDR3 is CASSLRDRGQTSSGNTIYF. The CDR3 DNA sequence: TGTGCCAGCAGTTTACGTGACAGGGGTCAAACGAGCTCTGGAAACACCATATATTTT.

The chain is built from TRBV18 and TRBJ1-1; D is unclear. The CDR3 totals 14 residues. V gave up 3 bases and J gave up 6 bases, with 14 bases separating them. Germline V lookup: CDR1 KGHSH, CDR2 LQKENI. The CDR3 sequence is CASSPPRGFPEAFF. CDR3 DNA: TGTGCCAGCTCACCCCCGCGGGGATTCCCTGAAGCTTTCTTT.

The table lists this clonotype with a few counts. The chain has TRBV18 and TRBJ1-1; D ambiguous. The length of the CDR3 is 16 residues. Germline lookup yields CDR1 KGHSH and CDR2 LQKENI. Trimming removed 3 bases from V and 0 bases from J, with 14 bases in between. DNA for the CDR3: TGTGCCAGCTCACCGCTAGATTATTACATGAACACTGAAGCTTTCTTT. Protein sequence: CASSPLDYYMNTEAFF. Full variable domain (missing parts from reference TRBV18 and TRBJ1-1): NAGVMQNPRHLVRRRGQEARLRCSPMKGHSHVYWYRQLPEEGLKFMVYLQKENIIDESGMPKERFSAEFPKEGPSILRIQQVVRGDSAAYFCASSPLDYYMNTEAFFGQGTRLTVV.

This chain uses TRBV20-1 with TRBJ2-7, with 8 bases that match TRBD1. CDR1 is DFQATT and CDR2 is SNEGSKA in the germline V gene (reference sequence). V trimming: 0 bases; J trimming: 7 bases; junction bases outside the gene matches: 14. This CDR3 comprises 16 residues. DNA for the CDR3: TGCAGTGCTAGAGATCCGGGAAGGACAGGGTGGTGGGAGCAGTACTTC. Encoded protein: CSARDPGRTGWWEQYF.

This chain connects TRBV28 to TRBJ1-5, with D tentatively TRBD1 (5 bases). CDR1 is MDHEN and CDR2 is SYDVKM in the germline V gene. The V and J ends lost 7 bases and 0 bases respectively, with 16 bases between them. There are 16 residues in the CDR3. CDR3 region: CASTLRRGYSNQPQHF. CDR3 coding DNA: TGTGCCAGCACCCTCAGGAGGGGTTATAGCAATCAGCCCCAGCATTTT.

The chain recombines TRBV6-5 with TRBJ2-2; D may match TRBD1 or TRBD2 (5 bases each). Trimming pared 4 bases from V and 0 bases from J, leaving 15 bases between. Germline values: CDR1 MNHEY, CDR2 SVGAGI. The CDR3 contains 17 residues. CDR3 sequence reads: CASSWAFGASNTGELFF. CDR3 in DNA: TGTGCCAGCAGTTGGGCTTTCGGGGCTTCGAACACCGGGGAGCTGTTTTTT.

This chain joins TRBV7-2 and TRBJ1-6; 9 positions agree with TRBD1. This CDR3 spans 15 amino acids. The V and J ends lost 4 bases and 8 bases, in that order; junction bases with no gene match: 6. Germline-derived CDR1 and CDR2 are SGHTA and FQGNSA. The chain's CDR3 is CASSSRGQGDSPLHF. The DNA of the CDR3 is TGTGCCAGCAGCTCCCGGGGACAGGGAGATTCACCCCTCCACTTT.

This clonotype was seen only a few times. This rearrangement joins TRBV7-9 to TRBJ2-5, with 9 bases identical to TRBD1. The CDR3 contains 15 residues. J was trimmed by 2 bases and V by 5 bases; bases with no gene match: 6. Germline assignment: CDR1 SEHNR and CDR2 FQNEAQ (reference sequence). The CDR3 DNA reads TGTGCCAGCAGCAGACAGGGGGGCCGACAAGAGACCCAGTACTTC. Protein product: CASSRQGGRQETQYF.

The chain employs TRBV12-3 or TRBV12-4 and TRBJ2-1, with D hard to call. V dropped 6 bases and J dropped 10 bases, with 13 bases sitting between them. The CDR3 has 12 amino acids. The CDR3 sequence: CASSRQAREQFF. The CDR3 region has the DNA TGTGCCAGCAGCAGACAAGCTCGGGAGCAGTTCTTC.

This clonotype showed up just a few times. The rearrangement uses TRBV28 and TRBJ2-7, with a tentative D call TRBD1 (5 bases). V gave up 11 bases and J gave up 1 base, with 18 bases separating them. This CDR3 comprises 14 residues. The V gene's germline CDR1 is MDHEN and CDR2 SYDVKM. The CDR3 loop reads CACLGHGSSYEQYF. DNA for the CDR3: TGTGCCTGTCTCGGACATGGGTCTTCCTACGAGCAGTACTTC.

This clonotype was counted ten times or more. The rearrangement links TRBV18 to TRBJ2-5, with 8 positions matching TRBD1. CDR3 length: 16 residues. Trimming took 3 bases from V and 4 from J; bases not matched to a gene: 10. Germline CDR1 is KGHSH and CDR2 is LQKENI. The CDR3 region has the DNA TGTGCCAGCTCACCGAACAGACAGGGGCCCGGAGAGACCCAGTACTTC. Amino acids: CASSPNRQGPGETQYF.

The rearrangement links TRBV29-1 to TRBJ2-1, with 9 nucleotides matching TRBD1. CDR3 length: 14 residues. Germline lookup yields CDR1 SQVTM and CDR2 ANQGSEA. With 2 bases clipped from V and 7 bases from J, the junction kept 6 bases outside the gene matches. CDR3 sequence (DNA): TGCAGCGTTGAATCTGGACAGGGGTGGAATGAGCAGTTCTTC. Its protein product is CSVESGQGWNEQFF.

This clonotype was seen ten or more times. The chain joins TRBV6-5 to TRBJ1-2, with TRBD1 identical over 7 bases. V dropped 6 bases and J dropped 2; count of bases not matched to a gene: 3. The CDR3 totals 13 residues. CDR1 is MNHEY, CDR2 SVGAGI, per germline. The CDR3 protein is CASSPDRNYGYTF. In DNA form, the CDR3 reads TGTGCCAGCAGCCCGGACAGGAACTATGGCTACACCTTC.

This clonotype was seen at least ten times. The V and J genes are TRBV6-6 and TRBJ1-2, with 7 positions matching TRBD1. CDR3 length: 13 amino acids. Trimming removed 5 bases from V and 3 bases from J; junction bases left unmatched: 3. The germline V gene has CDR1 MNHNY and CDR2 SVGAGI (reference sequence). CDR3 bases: TGTGCCAGCAGTCGCGACAGGGACTATGGCTACACCTTC. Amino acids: CASSRDRDYGYTF.